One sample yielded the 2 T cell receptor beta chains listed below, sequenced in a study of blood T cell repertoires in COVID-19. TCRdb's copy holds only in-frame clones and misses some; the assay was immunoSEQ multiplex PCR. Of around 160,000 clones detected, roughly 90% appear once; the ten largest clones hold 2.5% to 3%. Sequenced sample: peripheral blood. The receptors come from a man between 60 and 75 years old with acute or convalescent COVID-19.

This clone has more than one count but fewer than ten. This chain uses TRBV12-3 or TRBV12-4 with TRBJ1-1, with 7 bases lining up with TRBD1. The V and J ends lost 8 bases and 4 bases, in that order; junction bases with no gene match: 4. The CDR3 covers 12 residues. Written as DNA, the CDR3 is TGTGCCAGCGAGAGACAGGGCACTGAAGCTTTCTTT. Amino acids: CASERQGTEAFF.

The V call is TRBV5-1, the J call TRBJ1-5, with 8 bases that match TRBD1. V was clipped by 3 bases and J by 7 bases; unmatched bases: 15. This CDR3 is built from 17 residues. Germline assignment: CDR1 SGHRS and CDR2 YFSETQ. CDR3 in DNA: TGCGCCAGCAGCTCTAATCCTCTGGACAGGGAAATCCAGCCCCAGCATTTT. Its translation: CASSSNPLDREIQPQHF.